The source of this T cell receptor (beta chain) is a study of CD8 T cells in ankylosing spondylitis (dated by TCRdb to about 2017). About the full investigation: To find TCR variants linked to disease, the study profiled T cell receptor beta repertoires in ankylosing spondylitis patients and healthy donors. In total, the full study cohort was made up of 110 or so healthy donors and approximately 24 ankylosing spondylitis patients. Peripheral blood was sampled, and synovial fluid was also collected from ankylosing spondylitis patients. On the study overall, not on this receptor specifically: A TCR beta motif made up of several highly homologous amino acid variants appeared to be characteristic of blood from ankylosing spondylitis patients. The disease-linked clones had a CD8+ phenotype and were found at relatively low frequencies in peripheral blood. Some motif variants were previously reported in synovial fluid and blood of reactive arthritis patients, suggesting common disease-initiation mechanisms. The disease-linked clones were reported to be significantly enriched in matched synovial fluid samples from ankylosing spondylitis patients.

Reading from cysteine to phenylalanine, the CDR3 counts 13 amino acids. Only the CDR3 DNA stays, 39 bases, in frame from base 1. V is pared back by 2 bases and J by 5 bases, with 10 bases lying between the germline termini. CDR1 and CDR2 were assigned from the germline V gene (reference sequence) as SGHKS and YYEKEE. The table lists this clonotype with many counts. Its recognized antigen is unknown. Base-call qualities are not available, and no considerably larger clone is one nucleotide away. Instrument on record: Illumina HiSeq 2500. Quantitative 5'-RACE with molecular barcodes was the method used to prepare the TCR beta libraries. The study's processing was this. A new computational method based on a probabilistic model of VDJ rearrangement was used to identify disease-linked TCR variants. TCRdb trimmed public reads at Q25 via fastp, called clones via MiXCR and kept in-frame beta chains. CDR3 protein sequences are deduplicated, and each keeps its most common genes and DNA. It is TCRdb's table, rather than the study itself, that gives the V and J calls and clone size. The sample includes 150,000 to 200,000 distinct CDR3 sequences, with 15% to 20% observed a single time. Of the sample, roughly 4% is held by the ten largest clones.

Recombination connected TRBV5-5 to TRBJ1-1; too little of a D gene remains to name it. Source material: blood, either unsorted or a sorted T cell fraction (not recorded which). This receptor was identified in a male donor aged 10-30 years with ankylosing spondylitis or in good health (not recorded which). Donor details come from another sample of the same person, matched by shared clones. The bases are TGTGCCAGCAGCTTTTTCGGGGAAACTGAAGCTTTCTTT. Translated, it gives CASSFFGETEAFF.